This T cell receptor (beta chain) was identified in a study of cytotoxic CD8 clonotypes in ibrutinib-treated CLL. The wider study: Patients attained some 24 partial and 2 complete responses; at median around 70 months, about 14 remained remitted while about twelve progressed. Whole-study findings and limits: At the start, clonality exceeded age-matched healthy donors and followed circulating CD8+ T-cell counts.

This clone came up once. Its matching antigen is unknown. The V segment lost 6 bases and the J segment 9 bases; nucleotides outside the gene matches: 13. CDR3 size: 15 residues. CDR1 is SNHLY and CDR2 is FYNNEI in the germline V gene. Profiling relied on immunoSEQ multiplex PCR, and the TCRdb table lists in-frame clones only, not all of them. The sample has more than 150,000 clones, around 72% seen once. The V call is TRBV2, the J call TRBJ1-4; TRBD1 matches 7 bases. The sequenced sample was PBMCs, obtained after 24 months of ibrutinib treatment. The TCR originated in a human donor with chronic lymphocytic leukemia. The CDR3 here is CASRADRELMKKLFF. CDR3 DNA sequence: TGTGCCAGCAGGGCCGACAGGGAGTTAATGAAAAAACTGTTTTTT.